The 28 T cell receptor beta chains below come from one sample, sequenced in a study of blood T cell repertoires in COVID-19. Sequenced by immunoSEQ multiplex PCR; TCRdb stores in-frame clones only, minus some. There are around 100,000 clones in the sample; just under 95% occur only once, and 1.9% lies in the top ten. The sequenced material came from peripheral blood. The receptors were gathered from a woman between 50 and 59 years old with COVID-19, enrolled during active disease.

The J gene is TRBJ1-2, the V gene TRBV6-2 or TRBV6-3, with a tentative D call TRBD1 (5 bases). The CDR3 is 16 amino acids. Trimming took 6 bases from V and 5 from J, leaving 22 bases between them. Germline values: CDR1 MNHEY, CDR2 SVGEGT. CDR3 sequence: CASSPWGSGTRYGYTF. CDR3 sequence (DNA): TGTGCCAGCAGCCCTTGGGGTTCGGGGACTCGGTATGGCTACACCTTC.

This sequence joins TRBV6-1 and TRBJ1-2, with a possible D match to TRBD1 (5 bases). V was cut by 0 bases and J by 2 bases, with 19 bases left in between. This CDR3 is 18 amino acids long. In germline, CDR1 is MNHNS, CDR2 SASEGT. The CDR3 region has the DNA TGTGCCAGCAGTGAAGCGCTAGGGGCAGGGCTTTTGAACTATGGCTACACCTTC. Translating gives CASSEALGAGLLNYGYTF.

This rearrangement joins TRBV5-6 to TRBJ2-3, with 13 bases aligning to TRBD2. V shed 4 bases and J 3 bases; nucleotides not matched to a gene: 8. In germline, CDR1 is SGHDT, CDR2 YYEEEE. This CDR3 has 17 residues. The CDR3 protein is CASSLTSGGLKTDTQYF. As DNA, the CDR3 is TGTGCCAGCAGCCTGACTAGCGGGGGGTTAAAAACAGATACGCAGTATTTT. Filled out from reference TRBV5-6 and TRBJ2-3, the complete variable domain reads DAGVTQSPTHLIKTRGQQVTLRCSPKSGHDTVSWYQQALGQGPQFIFQYYEEEERQRGNFPDRFSGHQFPNYSSELNVNALLLGDSALYLCASSLTSGGLKTDTQYFGPGTRLTVL.

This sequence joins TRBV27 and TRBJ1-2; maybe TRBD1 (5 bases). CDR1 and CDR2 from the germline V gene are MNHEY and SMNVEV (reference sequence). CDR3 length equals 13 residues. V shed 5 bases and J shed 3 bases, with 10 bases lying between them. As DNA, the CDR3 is TGTGCCAGCAGTCCCTCGGGGGACTATGGCTACACCTTC. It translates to CASSPSGDYGYTF.

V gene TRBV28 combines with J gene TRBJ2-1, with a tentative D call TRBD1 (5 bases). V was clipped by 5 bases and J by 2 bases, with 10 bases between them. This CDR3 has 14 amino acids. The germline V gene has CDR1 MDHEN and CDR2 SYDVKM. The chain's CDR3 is CASSPRVPYNEQFF. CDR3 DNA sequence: TGTGCCAGCAGTCCCAGGGTCCCCTACAATGAGCAGTTCTTC.

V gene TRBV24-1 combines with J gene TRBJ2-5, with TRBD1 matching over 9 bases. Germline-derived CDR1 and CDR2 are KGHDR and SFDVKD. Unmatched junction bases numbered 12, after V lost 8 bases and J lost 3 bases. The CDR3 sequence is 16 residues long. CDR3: CATTAGIRDREETQYF. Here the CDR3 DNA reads TGTGCCACCACGGCTGGAATCCGGGACAGGGAAGAGACCCAGTACTTC.

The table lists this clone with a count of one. The DNA of the CDR3 is TGTGCCAGTAGTGCACGATCCGGGACAGGACTCAACTCACCCCTCCACTTT. This translates into CASSARSGTGLNSPLHF. The chain carries TRBV19 and TRBJ1-6, with 8 positions matching TRBD1. Germline lookup yields CDR1 LNHDA and CDR2 SQIVND (reference sequence). The CDR3 loop spans 17 amino acids. Trimming cost V 5 bases and J 10 bases; bases outside gene matches: 16.

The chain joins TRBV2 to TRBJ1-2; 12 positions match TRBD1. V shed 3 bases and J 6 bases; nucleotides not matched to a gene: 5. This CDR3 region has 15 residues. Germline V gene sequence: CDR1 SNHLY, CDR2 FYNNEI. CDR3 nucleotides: TGTGCCAGCAGTGATAGGGGGACAGGGGGCGATGGCTACACCTTC. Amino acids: CASSDRGTGGDGYTF.

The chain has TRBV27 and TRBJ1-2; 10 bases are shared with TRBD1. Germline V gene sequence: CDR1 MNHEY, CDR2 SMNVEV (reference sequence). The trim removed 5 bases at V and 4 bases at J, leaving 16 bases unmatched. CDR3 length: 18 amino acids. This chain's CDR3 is CASSIYGLGQGLGYGYTF. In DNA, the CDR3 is TGTGCCAGCAGTATCTACGGATTGGGACAGGGGTTAGGCTATGGCTACACCTTC.

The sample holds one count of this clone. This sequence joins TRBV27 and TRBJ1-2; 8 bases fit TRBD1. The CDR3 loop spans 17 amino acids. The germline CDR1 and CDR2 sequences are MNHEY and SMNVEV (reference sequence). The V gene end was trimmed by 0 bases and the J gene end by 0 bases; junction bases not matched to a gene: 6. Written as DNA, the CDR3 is TGTGCCAGCAGTTTATCGACAGGGGCGCAGACTAACTATGGCTACACCTTC. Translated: CASSLSTGAQTNYGYTF.

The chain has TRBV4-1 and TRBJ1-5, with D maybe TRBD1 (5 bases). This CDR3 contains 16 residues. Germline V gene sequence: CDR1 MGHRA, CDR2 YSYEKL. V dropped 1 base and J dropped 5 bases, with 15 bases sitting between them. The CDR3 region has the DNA TGCGCCAGCAGCCAAGTTTCAGGGCAATCACATCAGCCCCAGCATTTT. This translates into CASSQVSGQSHQPQHF.

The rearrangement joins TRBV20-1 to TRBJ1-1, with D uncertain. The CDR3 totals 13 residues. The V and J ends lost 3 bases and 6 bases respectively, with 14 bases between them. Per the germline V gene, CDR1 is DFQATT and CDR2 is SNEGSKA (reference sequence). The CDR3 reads CSASRGREAEAFF. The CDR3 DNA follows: TGCAGTGCTAGTAGAGGGAGAGAGGCTGAAGCTTTCTTT.

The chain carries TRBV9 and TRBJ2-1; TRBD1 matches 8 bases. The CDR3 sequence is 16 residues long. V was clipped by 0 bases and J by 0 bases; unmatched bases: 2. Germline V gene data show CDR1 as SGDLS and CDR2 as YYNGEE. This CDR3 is CASSVDRGISYNEQFF. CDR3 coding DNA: TGTGCCAGCAGCGTAGACAGGGGGATCTCCTACAATGAGCAGTTCTTC. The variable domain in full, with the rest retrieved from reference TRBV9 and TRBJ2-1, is DSGVTQTPKHLITATGQRVTLRCSPRSGDLSVYWYQQSLDQGLQFLIQYYNGEERAKGNILERFSAQQFPDLHSELNLSSLELGDSALYFCASSVDRGISYNEQFFGPGTRLTVL.

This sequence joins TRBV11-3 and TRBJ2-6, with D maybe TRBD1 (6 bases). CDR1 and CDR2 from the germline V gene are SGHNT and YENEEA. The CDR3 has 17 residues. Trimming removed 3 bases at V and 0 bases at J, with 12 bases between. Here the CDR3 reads CASSFTGTSSGANVLTF. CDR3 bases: TGTGCCAGCAGCTTTACAGGGACGAGCTCTGGGGCCAACGTCCTGACTTTC.

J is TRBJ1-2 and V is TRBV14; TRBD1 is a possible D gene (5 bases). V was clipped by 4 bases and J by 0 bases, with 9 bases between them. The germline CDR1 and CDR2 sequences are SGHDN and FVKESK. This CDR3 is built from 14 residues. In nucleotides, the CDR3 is TGTGCCAGCAGCCGAGCGGGGGCTAACTATGGCTACACCTTC. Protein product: CASSRAGANYGYTF.

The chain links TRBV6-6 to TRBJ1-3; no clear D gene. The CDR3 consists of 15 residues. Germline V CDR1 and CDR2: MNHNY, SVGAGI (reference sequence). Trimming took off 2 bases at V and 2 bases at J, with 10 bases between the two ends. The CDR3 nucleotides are TGTGCCAGCAGTTACGCGTCGGGTGCTGGAAACACCATATATTTT. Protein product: CASSYASGAGNTIYF.

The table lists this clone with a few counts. The CDR3 bases are TGTGCCAGCAGTCCCACGCGTCAGCCCCAGCATTTT. This translates into CASSPTRQPQHF. This chain joins TRBV6-2 or TRBV6-3 and TRBJ1-5, with D unclear. Trimming took off 5 bases at V and 6 bases at J, with 8 bases between the two ends. Germline loops: CDR1 MNHEY, CDR2 SVGEGT. The CDR3 is 12 amino acids.

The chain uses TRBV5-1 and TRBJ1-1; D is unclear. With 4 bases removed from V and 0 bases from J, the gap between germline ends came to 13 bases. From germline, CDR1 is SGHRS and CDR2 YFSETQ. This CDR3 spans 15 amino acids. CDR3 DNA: TGCGCCAGCAGCCTCGGCCCGGGGATGAACACTGAAGCTTTCTTT. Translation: CASSLGPGMNTEAFF.

CDR3 DNA: TGCGCCACCAACCCGGGACAGGGCCCAACTAATGAAAAACTGTTTTTT. It is translated as CATNPGQGPTNEKLFF. The V gene is TRBV4-1, the J gene TRBJ1-4; 9 bases are a match to TRBD1. This CDR3 spans 16 amino acids. The V segment lost 10 bases and the J segment 0 bases; nucleotides outside the gene matches: 9. Per germline, CDR1 MGHRA and CDR2 YSYEKL.

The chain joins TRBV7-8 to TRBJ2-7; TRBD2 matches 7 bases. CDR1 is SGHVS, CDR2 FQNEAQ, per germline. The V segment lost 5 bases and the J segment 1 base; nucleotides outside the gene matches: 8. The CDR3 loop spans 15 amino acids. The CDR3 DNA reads TGTGCCAGCAGCCCCGACATCGGGGGGTCCTACGAGCAGTACTTC. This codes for CASSPDIGGSYEQYF.

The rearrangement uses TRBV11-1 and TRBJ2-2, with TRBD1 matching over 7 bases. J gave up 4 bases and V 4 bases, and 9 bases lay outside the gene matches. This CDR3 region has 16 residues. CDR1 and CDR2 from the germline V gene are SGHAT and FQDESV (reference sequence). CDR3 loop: CASSYRMDRLTGELFF. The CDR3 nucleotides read TGTGCCAGCAGCTACCGCATGGACAGGCTCACCGGGGAGCTGTTTTTT.

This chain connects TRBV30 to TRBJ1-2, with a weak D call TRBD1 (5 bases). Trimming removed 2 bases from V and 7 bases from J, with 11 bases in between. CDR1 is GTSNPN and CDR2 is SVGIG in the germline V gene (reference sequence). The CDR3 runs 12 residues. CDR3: CAWSIGGGGYTF. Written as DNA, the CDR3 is TGTGCCTGGAGTATCGGGGGGGGTGGCTACACCTTC.

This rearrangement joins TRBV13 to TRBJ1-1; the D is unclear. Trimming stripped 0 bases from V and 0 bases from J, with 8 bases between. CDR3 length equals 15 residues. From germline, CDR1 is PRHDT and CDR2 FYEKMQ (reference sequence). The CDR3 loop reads CASSLGTPMNTEAFF. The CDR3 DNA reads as TGTGCCAGCAGCTTAGGGACACCCATGAACACTGAAGCTTTCTTT.

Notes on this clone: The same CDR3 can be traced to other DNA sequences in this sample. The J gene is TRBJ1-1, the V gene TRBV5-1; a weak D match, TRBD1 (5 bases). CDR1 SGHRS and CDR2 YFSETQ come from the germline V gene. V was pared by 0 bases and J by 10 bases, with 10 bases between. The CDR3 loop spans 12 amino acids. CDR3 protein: CASSLAGVGAFF. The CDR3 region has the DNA TGCGCCAGCAGCTTGGCGGGGGTAGGAGCTTTCTTT.

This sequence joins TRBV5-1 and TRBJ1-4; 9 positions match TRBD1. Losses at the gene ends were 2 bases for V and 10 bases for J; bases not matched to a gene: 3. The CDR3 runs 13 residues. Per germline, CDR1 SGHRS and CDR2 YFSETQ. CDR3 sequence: CASSLQTGGKLFF. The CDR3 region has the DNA TGCGCCAGCAGCTTACAGACAGGGGGAAAACTGTTTTTT.

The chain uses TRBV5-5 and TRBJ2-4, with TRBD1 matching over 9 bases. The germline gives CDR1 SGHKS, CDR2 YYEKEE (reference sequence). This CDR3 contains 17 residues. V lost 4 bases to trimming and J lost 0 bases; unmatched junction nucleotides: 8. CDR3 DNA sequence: TGTGCCAGCAGCGCCCTGACAGGGGGATTAGCCAAAAACATTCAGTACTTC. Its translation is CASSALTGGLAKNIQYF. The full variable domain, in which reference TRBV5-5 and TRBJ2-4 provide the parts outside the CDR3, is DAGVTQSPTHLIKTRGQQVTLRCSPISGHKSVSWYQQVLGQGPQFIFQYYEKEERGRGNFPDRFSARQFPNYSSELNVNALLLGDSALYLCASSALTGGLAKNIQYFGAGTRLSVL.

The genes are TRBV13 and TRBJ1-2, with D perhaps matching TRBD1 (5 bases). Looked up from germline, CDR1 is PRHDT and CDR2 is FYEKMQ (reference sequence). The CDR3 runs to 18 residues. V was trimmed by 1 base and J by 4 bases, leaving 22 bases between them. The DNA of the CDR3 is TGTGCCAGCAGCTTAGCTCGTCGGGGGGGGACCGATAGCTATGGCTACACCTTC. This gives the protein CASSLARRGGTDSYGYTF.

The CDR3 DNA sequence: TGCGCCAGCAGCTCCCAAAGAGCTATGAACACTGAAGCTTTCTTT. This encodes CASSSQRAMNTEAFF. The chain links TRBV5-1 to TRBJ1-1; D ambiguous. CDR1 and CDR2 (germline): SGHRS, YFSETQ. Trimming cost V 3 bases and J 0 bases, with 12 bases left between them. The CDR3 has 15 residues.